These 22 T cell receptor beta chains share one sample of origin, sequenced in a study of shared clonotypes between healthy human individuals. Profiled with immunoSEQ multiplex PCR; TCRdb holds only in-frame clones, not every one. The table has around 1.1 million clones, approximately 75% seen once. Sample: memory CD4+ T cells from PBMCs. Subset given: CD45RA-negative fraction. These receptor sequences come from a man aged 18 to 29 in good health. Some clones in this sample may be carry-over from other donors' samples.

This chain connects TRBV2 to TRBJ2-7; 7 bases line up with TRBD2. The CDR3 is made up of 16 amino acids. J lost 2 bases, V lost 0 bases, and 7 bases had no gene match. Germline V gene lookup returns CDR1 SNHLY and CDR2 FYNNEI. CDR3 DNA sequence: TGTGCCAGCAGTGAAGCCTCGGGCGGGAGTCCCTACGAGCAGTACTTC. It codes for CASSEASGGSPYEQYF.

In nucleotides, the CDR3 is TGTGCCAGCAGTACTAGCTCTGGAAACACCATATATTTT. Translated: CASSTSSGNTIYF. V gene TRBV6-4 combines with J gene TRBJ1-3; D remains unclear. With 5 bases removed from V and 0 bases from J, the gap between germline ends came to 5 bases. CDR3 length: 13 residues. In germline, CDR1 is MRHNA, CDR2 SNTAGT.

The V and J genes are TRBV19 and TRBJ2-7; either TRBD1 or TRBD2 may fit D (5 bases each). Trimming took off 1 base at V and 0 bases at J, with 10 bases between the two ends. Germline V lookup: CDR1 LNHDA, CDR2 SQIVND (reference sequence). The CDR3 runs 15 residues. The CDR3 region is CASSIVGPSSYEQYF. The DNA of the CDR3 is TGTGCCAGTAGTATAGTGGGACCGAGCTCCTACGAGCAGTACTTC. Based on the CDR3 plus reference TRBV19 and TRBJ2-7, the full variable domain is DGGITQSPKYLFRKEGQNVTLSCEQNLNHDAMYWYRQDPGQGLRLIYYSQIVNDFQKGDIAEGYSVSREKKESFPLTVTSAQKNPTAFYLCASSIVGPSSYEQYFGPGTRLTVT.

V and J are TRBV9 and TRBJ1-2, with 8 nucleotides matching TRBD1. The CDR3 spans 15 residues. The V gene end was trimmed by 0 bases and the J gene end by 9 bases; junction bases not matched to a gene: 10. CDR1 is SGDLS and CDR2 is YYNGEE in the germline V gene. CDR3 sequence (DNA): TGTGCCAGCAGCGTAGACAGGGGGAGGTTCGGAAGCTACACCTTC. This encodes CASSVDRGRFGSYTF.

V is TRBV7-8 and J is TRBJ2-3; D may be TRBD2 (5 bases). Germline V lookup: CDR1 SGHVS, CDR2 FQNEAQ. The CDR3 is 13 amino acids. Trimming left V 8 bases short and J 2 bases short, with 11 bases between. The CDR3 DNA follows: TGTGCCAGCGTAGAGGGAACCACAGATACGCAGTATTTT. Translation gives CASVEGTTDTQYF.

In regard to this clone: Other nucleotide sequences in the sample specify the same CDR3. This chain connects TRBV7-9 to TRBJ2-3; D uncertain. V lost 1 base and J lost 0, with 5 bases in between. The CDR3 covers 14 residues. Per the germline V gene, CDR1 is SEHNR and CDR2 is FQNEAQ (reference sequence). The CDR3 here is CASSLGRSTDTQYF. The CDR3 DNA follows: TGTGCCAGCAGCTTAGGAAGGAGCACAGATACGCAGTATTTT.

This chain joins TRBV6-5 and TRBJ1-2; maybe TRBD1 (6 bases). The germline V gene encodes CDR1 MNHEY and CDR2 SVGAGI. The CDR3 is 15 amino acids. The V gene lost 5 bases and the J gene lost 2 bases, with 15 bases spanning the gap. The DNA for the CDR3 is TGTGCCAGCAGTCAGGGGTTCACAGGGAACTATGGCTACACCTTC. This encodes CASSQGFTGNYGYTF.

The table lists this clone with a few counts. This rearrangement joins TRBV28 to TRBJ2-6; D gene uncertain. CDR3 size: 15 residues. CDR1 and CDR2 (germline): MDHEN, SYDVKM. V was trimmed by 3 bases and J by 2 bases, leaving 8 bases between them. The CDR3 DNA follows: TGTGCCAGCAGTTTCCGCCTCCCTGGGGCCAACGTCCTGACTTTC. As protein: CASSFRLPGANVLTF.

The gene calls are TRBV5-1 and TRBJ2-7; the D is unclear. The germline CDR1 and CDR2 sequences are SGHRS and YFSETQ. The CDR3 is 15 residues long. The germline V and J ends were trimmed by 4 bases and 2 bases, with 16 bases remaining between them. The CDR3 is CASSPLNSPAYEQYF. The CDR3 bases are TGCGCCAGCAGCCCCCTGAATAGTCCGGCCTACGAGCAGTACTTC.

The genes are TRBV6-5 and TRBJ2-2, with a weak D call TRBD1 (5 bases). Germline values: CDR1 MNHEY, CDR2 SVGAGI. V gave up 7 bases and J gave up 1 base, with 10 bases separating them. The CDR3 is 14 residues long. CDR3 DNA sequence: TGTGCCAGCAAGGAGACAGTGAACACCGGGGAGCTGTTTTTT. Translating gives CASKETVNTGELFF.

The chain has TRBV9 and TRBJ2-2; D gene unclear. The V gene lost 0 bases and the J gene lost 1 base, with 7 bases spanning the gap. Germline V gives CDR1 SGDLS, CDR2 YYNGEE. This CDR3 spans 15 amino acids. CDR3 sequence (DNA): TGTGCCAGCAGCGTAGCGAGCCGGAACACCGGGGAGCTGTTTTTT. Its protein is CASSVASRNTGELFF. Based on the CDR3 plus reference TRBV9 and TRBJ2-2, the full variable domain is DSGVTQTPKHLITATGQRVTLRCSPRSGDLSVYWYQQSLDQGLQFLIQYYNGEERAKGNILERFSAQQFPDLHSELNLSSLELGDSALYFCASSVASRNTGELFFGEGSRLTVL.

The V gene is TRBV7-2, the J gene TRBJ2-2, with TRBD2 matching 9 bases. This CDR3 is 16 amino acids long. The germline V gene encodes CDR1 SGHTA and CDR2 FQGNSA. V lost 4 bases to trimming and J lost 3 bases; unmatched junction nucleotides: 6. CDR3 loop: CASSSGLASYTGELFF. The DNA for the CDR3 is TGTGCCAGCAGCTCAGGACTAGCGTCTTACACCGGGGAGCTGTTTTTT.

The chain uses TRBV9 and TRBJ2-2; D not certain. V was shortened by 4 bases and J by 5 bases, with 12 bases between the two germline ends. Looked up from germline, CDR1 is SGDLS and CDR2 is YYNGEE. The length of the CDR3 is 14 residues. Here the CDR3 reads CASSPQSRTGELFF. CDR3 DNA: TGTGCCAGCAGCCCCCAGAGTCGTACCGGGGAGCTGTTTTTT.

The CDR3 DNA reads TGTGCCAGCAGCCAAGTAGGTAGCGGGAACTACGAGCAGTACTTC. Its translation: CASSQVGSGNYEQYF. This rearrangement joins TRBV14 to TRBJ2-7, with 8 bases that match TRBD2. Looked up from germline, CDR1 is SGHDN and CDR2 is FVKESK. The trim removed 1 base at V and 3 bases at J, leaving 5 bases unmatched. The CDR3 is 15 amino acids.

The gene calls are TRBV4-1 and TRBJ1-1; D may be TRBD1 (6 bases). Trimming removed 1 base at V and 0 bases at J, with 9 bases between. The CDR3 runs 15 residues. Germline V gene lookup returns CDR1 MGHRA and CDR2 YSYEKL. The CDR3 loop is CASSQGRTVNTEAFF. The CDR3 region has the DNA TGCGCCAGCAGCCAAGGCCGGACAGTGAACACTGAAGCTTTCTTT.

Concerning this clone itself: A read error may account for a junction end that differs from germline. The chain recombines TRBV25-1 with TRBJ1-3; 7 positions match TRBD1. The CDR3 is 11 residues long. CDR1 and CDR2 from the germline V gene are MGHDK and SYGVNS. This chain's CDR3 is CASSERGQKSF. The CDR3 DNA sequence: TGTGCCAGCAGTGAAAGGGGACAGAAGTCCTTT.

V is TRBV11-2 and J is TRBJ2-7, with 9 bases that match TRBD2. Looked up from germline, CDR1 is SGHAT and CDR2 is FQNNGV. CDR3 size: 14 residues. V lost 1 base and J lost 4; bases outside the gene matches: 2. For the CDR3, the DNA is TGTGCCAGCAGCTTAGGGACTAGCGTTTACGAGCAGTACTTC. Its translation: CASSLGTSVYEQYF.

Notes on this clone: The identical CDR3 is also encoded by other nucleotide sequences in the sample. J is TRBJ1-2 and V is TRBV18; 9 nucleotides agree with TRBD1. V trimming: 3 bases; J trimming: 4 bases; junction bases outside the gene matches: 3. The CDR3 contains 14 residues. Germline V gives CDR1 KGHSH, CDR2 LQKENI. CDR3 in amino acids: CASSPDRGGYGYTF. CDR3 nucleotides: TGTGCCAGCTCACCGGACAGGGGAGGCTATGGCTACACCTTC.

This rearrangement joins TRBV5-1 to TRBJ1-4; D is undetermined. The CDR3 has 17 amino acids. V gave up 4 bases and J gave up 8 bases, with 24 bases separating them. Germline V gives CDR1 SGHRS, CDR2 YFSETQ. The chain's CDR3 is CASSPKSHIIRREKLFF. In DNA, the CDR3 is TGCGCCAGCAGCCCAAAATCCCACATCATCCGGCGGGAAAAACTGTTTTTT.

The chain combines TRBV6-1 with TRBJ2-7, with TRBD1 matching over 9 bases. The CDR3 extends over 15 amino acids. The ends lost 8 bases at V and 3 bases at J; junction bases unmatched: 11. Germline CDR1 and CDR2: MNHNS and SASEGT. The DNA for the CDR3 is TGTGCCAGCGTCAGGGGGACAGGGTATTTCTACGAGCAGTACTTC. Amino acids: CASVRGTGYFYEQYF.

The chain carries TRBV2 and TRBJ2-2, with D unresolved. V dropped 1 base and J dropped 6 bases, with 6 bases sitting between them. Germline-derived CDR1 and CDR2 are SNHLY and FYNNEI. This CDR3 contains 13 residues. Here the CDR3 reads CASSEGGPGELFF. DNA for the CDR3: TGTGCCAGCAGTGAAGGGGGTCCCGGGGAGCTGTTTTTT.

This clone was counted a single time. This rearrangement joins TRBV6-6 to TRBJ1-1; D is perhaps TRBD1 (6 bases). Germline CDR1 is MNHNY and CDR2 is SVGAGI (reference sequence). Trimming pared 2 bases from V and 5 bases from J, leaving 9 bases between. The CDR3 runs to 13 residues. In nucleotides, the CDR3 is TGTGCCAGCAGTTACGTAGGGGGGACTGAAGCTTTCTTT. Protein product: CASSYVGGTEAFF.